The following is a T cell receptor beta chain sequence with its context. The data originate from a study of blood T cells in healthy people across ages. Germline V gene lookup returns CDR1 LGHNA and CDR2 YSLEER. This CDR3 has 15 residues. The V end was cut by 2 bases, the J end by 0 bases, with 8 bases between. A second PCR, run for about 6 to 11 cycles, used a sample-barcoded 5' primer plus a J-beta primer mix. TCRdb re-called the 5' RACE reads with MiXCR, one entry per CDR3 protein. This table has roughly 1,100,000 distinct CDR3 sequences, 25% appearing once. These data were likewise used in another study, on T cells of mothers and their children. According to that study: In this cohort, donors were a few healthy Caucasian mothers plus their six children. Biologically related mothers and children overlapped slightly more than unrelated pairs, a non-significant difference.

This TCR was recovered from a girl aged 2 to 10 in good health. The J gene is TRBJ1-3, the V gene TRBV4-3; D is perhaps TRBD1 (6 bases). Sequencing was performed on blood. The CDR3 nucleotides read TGCGCCAGCAGCCAATACAGGGACTCTGGAAACACCATATATTTT. Translated: CASSQYRDSGNTIYF.